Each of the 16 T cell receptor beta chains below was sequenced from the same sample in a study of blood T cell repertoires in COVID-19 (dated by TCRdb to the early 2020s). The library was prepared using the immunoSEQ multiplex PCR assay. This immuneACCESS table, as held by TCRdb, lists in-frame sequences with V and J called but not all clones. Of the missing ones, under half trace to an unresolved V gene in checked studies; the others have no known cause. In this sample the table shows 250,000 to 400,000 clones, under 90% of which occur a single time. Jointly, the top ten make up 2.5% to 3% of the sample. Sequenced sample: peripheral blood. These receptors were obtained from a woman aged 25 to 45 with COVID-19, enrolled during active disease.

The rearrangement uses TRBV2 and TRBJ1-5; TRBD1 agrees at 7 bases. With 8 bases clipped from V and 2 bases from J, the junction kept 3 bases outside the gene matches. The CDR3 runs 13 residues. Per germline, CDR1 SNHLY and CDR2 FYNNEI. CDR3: CASGQVGNQPQHF. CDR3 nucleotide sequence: TGTGCCAGCGGACAGGTCGGCAATCAGCCCCAGCATTTT. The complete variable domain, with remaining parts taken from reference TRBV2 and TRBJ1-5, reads EPEVTQTPSHQVTQMGQEVILRCVPISNHLYFYWYRQILGQKVEFLVSFYNNEISEKSEIFDDQFSVERPDGSNFTLKIRSTKLEDSAMYFCASGQVGNQPQHFGDGTRLSIL.

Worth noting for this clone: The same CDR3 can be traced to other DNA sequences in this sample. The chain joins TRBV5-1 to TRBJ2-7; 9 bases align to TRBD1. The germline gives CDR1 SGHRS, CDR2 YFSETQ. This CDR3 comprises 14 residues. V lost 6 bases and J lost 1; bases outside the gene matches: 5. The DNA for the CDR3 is TGCGCCAGCAACCCGGGACAGGGATCCTACGAGCAGTACTTC. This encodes CASNPGQGSYEQYF. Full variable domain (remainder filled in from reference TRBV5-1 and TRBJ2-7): KAGVTQTPRYLIKTRGQQVTLSCSPISGHRSVSWYQQTPGQGLQFLFEYFSETQRNKGNFPGRFSGRQFSNSRSEMNVSTLELGDSALYLCASNPGQGSYEQYFGPGTRLTVT.

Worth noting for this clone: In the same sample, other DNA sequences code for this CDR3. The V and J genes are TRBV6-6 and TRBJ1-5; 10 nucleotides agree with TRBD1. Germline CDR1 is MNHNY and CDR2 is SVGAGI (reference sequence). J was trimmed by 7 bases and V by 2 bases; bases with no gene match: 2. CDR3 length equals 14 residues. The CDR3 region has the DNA TGTGCCAGCAGTTACGGACAGGGGGGACAGCCCCAGCATTTT. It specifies CASSYGQGGQPQHF.

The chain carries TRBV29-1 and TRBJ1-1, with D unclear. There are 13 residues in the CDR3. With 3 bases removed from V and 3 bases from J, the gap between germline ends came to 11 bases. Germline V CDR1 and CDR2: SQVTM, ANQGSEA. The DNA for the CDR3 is TGCAGCGTTGATGGGGTGCGGGACACTGAAGCTTTCTTT. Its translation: CSVDGVRDTEAFF. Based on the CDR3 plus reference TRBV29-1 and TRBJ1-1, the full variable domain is SAVISQKPSRDICQRGTSLTIQCQVDSQVTMMFWYRQQPGQSLTLIATANQGSEATYESGFVIDKFPISRPNLTFSTLTVSNMSPEDSSIYLCSVDGVRDTEAFFGQGTRLTVV.

CDR3 nucleotide sequence: TGTGCCAGCTTTGCGTCCCCGAACACCGGGGAGCTGTTTTTT. Protein sequence: CASFASPNTGELFF. This sequence joins TRBV2 and TRBJ2-2; D is ambiguous. Germline assignment: CDR1 SNHLY and CDR2 FYNNEI. The V gene lost 8 bases and the J gene lost 0 bases, with 10 bases spanning the gap. The CDR3 is 14 amino acids. Supplemented by reference TRBV2 and TRBJ2-2, the full variable domain reads EPEVTQTPSHQVTQMGQEVILRCVPISNHLYFYWYRQILGQKVEFLVSFYNNEISEKSEIFDDQFSVERPDGSNFTLKIRSTKLEDSAMYFCASFASPNTGELFFGEGSRLTVL.

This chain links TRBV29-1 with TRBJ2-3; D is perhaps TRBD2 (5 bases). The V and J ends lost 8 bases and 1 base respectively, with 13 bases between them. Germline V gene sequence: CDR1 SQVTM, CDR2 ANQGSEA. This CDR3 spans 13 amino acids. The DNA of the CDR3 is TGCAGCTTTAGCGCTCCTGGCACAGATACGCAGTATTTT. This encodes CSFSAPGTDTQYF.

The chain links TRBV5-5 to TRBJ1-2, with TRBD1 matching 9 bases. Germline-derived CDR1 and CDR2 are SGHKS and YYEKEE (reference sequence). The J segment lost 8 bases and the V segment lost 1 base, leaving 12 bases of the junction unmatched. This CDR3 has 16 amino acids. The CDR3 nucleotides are TGTGCCAGCAGCTTGTGGACAGGGGAAAGTATGGGCGGCTACACCTTC. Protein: CASSLWTGESMGGYTF.

The CDR3 sequence: CATSREQGGETQYF. The CDR3 coding sequence is TGTGCCACCAGCAGAGAACAGGGGGGGGAGACCCAGTACTTC. V is TRBV15 and J is TRBJ2-5, with D possibly matching TRBD1 (8 bases). Germline V gene sequence: CDR1 LNHNV, CDR2 YYDKDF (reference sequence). The CDR3 consists of 14 residues. V lost 0 bases to trimming and J lost 5 bases, with 10 bases between them.

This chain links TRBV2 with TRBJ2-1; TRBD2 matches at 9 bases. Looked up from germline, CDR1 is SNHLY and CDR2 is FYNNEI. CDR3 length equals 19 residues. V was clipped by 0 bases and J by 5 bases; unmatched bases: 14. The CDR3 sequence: CASSEALERLAASDNEQFF. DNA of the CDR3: TGTGCCAGCAGTGAAGCGCTTGAACGACTAGCGGCTTCAGACAATGAGCAGTTCTTC.

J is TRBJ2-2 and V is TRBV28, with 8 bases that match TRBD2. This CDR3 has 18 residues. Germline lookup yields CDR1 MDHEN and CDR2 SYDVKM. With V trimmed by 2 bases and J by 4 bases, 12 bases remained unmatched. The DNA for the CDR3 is TGTGCCAGCAGTTTAGGGAAGGGACTAGGTTTTTCCACCGGGGAGCTGTTTTTT. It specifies CASSLGKGLGFSTGELFF.

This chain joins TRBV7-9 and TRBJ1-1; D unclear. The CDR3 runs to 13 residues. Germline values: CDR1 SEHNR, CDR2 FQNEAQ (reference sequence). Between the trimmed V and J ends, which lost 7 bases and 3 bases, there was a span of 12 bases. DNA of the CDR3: TGTGCCAGCATAAGGGTGGGAGACACTGAAGCTTTCTTT. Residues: CASIRVGDTEAFF.

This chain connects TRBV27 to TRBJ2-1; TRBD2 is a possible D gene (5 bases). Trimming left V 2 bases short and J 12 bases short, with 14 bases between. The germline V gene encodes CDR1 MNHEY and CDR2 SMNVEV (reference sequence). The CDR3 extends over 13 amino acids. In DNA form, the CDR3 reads TGTGCCAGCAGTTTAGGCCCCGGGATAAGGCAGTTCTTC. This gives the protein CASSLGPGIRQFF.

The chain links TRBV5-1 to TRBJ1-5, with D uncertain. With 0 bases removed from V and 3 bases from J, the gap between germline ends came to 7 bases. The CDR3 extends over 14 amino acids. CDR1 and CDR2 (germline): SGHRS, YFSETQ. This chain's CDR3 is CASSLGGDNQPQHF. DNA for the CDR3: TGCGCCAGCAGCTTGGGAGGAGACAATCAGCCCCAGCATTTT. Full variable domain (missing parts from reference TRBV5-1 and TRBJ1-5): KAGVTQTPRYLIKTRGQQVTLSCSPISGHRSVSWYQQTPGQGLQFLFEYFSETQRNKGNFPGRFSGRQFSNSRSEMNVSTLELGDSALYLCASSLGGDNQPQHFGDGTRLSIL.

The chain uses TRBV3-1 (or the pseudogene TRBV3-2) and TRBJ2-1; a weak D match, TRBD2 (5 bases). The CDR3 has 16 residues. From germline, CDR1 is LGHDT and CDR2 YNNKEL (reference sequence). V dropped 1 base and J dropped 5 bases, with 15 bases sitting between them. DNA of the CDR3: TGTGCCAGCAGCCAAGGGAAGCGGACCTTCGACAATGAGCAGTTCTTC. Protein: CASSQGKRTFDNEQFF.

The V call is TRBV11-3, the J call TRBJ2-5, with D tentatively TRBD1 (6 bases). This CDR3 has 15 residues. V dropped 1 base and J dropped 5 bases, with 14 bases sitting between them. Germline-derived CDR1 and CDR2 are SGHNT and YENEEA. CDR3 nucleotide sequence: TGTGCCAGCAGCTTAGCCTCAGGGGTGGGGGAGACCCAGTACTTC. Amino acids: CASSLASGVGETQYF.

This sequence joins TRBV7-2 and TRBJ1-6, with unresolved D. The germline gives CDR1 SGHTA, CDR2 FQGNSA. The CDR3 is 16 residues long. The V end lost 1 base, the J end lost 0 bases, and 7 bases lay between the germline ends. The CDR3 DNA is TGTGCCAGCAGCTTAGGAGGGAGCTCCTATAATTCACCCCTCCACTTT. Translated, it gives CASSLGGSSYNSPLHF.